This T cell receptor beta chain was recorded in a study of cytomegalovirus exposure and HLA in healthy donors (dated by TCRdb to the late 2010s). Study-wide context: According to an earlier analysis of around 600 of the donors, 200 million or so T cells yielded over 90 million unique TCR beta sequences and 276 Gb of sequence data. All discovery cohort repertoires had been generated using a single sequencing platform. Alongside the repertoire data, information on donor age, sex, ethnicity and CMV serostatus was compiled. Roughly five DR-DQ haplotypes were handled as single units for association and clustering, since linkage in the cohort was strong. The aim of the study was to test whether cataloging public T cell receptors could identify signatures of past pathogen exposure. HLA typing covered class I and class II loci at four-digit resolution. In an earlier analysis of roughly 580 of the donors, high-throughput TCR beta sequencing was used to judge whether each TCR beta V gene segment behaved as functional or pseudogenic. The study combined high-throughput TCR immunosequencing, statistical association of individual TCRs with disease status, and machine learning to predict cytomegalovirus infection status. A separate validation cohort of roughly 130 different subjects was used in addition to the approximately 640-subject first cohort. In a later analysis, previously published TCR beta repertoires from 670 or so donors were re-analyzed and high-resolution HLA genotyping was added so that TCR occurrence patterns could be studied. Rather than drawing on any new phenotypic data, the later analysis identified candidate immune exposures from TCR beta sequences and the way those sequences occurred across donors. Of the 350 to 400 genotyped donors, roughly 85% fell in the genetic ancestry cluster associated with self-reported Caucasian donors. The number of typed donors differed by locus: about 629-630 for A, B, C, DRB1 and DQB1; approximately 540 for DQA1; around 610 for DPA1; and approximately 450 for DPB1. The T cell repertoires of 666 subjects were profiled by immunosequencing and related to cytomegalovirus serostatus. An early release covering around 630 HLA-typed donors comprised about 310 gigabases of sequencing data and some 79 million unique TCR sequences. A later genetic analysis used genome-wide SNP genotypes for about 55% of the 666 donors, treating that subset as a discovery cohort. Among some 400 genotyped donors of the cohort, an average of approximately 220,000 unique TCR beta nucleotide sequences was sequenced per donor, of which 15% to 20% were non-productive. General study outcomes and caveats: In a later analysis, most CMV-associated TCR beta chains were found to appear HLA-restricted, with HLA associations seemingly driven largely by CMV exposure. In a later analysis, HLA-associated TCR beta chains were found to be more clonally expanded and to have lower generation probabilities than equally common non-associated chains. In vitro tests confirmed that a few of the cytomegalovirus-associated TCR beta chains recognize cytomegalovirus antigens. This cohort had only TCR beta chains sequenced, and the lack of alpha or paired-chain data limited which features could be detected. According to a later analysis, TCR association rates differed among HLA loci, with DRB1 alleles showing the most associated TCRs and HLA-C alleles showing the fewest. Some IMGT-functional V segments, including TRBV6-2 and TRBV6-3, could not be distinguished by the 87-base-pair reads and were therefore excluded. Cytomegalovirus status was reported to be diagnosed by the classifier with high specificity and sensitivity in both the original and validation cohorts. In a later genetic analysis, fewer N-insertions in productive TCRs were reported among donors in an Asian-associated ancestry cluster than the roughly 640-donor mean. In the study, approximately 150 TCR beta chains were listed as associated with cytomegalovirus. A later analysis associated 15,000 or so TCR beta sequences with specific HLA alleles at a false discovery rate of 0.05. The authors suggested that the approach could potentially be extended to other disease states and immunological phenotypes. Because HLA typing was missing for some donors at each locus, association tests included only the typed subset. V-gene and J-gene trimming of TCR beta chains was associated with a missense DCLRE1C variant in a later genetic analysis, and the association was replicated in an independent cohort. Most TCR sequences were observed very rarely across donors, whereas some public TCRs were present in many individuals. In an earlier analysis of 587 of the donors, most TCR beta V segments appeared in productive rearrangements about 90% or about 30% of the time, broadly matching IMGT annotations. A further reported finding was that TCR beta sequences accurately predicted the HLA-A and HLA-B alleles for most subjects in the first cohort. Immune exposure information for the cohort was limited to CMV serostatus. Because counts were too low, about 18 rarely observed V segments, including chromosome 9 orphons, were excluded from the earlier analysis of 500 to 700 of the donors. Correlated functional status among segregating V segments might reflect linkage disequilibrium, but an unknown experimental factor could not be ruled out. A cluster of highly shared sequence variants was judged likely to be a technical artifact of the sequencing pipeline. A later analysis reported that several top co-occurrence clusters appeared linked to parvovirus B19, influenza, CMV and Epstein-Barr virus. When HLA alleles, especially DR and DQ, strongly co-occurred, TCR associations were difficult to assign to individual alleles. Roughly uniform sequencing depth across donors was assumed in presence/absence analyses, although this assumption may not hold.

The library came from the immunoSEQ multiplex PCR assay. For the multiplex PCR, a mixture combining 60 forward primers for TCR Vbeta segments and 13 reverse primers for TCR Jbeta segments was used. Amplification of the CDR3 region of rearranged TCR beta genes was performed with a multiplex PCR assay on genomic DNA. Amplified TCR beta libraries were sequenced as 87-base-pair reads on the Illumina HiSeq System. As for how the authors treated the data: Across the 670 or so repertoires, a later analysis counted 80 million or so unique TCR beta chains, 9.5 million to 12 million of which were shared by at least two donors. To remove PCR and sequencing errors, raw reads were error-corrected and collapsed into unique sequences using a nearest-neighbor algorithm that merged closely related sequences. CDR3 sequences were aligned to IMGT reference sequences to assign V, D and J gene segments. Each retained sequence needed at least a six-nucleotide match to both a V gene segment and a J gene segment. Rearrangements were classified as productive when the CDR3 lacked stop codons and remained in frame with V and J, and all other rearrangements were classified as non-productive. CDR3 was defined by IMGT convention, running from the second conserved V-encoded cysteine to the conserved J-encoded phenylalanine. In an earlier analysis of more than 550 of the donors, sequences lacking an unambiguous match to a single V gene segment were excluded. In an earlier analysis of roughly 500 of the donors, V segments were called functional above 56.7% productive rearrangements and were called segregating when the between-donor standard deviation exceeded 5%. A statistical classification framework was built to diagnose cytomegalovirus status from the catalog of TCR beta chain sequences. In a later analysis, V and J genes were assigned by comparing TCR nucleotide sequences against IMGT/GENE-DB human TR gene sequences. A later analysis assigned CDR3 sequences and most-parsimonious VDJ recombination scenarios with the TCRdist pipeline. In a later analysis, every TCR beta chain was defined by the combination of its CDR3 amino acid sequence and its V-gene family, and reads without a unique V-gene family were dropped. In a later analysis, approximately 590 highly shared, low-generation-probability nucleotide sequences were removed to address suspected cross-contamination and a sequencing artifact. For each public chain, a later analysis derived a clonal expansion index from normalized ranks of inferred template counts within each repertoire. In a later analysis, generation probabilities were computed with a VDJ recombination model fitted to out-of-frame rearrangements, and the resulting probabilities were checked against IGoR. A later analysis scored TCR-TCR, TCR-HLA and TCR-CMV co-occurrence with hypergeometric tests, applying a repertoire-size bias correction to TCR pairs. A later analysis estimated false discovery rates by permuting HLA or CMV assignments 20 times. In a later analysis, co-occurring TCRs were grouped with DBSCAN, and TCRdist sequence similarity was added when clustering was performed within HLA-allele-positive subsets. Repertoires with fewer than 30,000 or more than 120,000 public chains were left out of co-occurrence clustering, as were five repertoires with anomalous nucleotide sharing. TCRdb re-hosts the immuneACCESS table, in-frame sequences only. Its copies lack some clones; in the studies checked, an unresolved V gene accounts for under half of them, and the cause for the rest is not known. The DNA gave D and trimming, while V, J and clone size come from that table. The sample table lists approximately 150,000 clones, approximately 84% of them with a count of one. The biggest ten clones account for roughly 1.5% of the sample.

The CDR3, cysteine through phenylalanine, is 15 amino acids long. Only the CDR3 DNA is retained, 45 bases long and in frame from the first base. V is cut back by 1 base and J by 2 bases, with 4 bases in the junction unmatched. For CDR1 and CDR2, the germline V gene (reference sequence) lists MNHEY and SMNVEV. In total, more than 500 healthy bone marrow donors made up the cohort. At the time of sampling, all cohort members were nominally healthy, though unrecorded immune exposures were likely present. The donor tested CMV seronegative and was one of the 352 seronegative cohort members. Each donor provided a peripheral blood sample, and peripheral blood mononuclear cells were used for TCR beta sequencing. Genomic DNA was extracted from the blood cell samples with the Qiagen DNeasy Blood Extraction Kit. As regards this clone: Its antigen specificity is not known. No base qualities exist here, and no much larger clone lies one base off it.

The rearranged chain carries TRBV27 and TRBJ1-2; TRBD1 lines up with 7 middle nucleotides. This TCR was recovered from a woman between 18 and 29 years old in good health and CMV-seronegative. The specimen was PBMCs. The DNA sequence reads TGTGCCAGCAGTTTATTGGGACAGCCGAACTATGGCTACACCTTC. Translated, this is CASSLLGQPNYGYTF.